Listed below are T cell receptor beta chains from one sample, sequenced in a study of molecular identifiers for immune sequencing clone quantification. TCRdb re-called the PCR reads through MiXCR, storing one row per CDR3 protein. The sample lists about 500,000 distinct CDR3 sequences; over 20% were seen once. Sample: naive CD8+ T cells from blood, with Jurkat cell RNA spiked in. The origin of the receptors is a human donor in good health. Some libraries in this study had Jurkat cell RNA spiked in. Both conserved end residues are part of each CDR3. A D gene is named only where the DNA matches it firmly. Expanded clones get a size class; other rows say once, few or many, or leave the size out.

D	V	J	size	DNA	CDR3
-	TRBV13	TRBJ2-7	few	TGTGCCAGCAGCTCGAGGCCGGACTCCTACTACGAGCAGTACTTC	CASSSRPDSYYEQYF
TRBD2	TRBV13	TRBJ2-3	few	TGTGCCAGCAGCCTGGGACTAGATGCCGATACGCAGTATTTT	CASSLGLDADTQYF
-	TRBV7-9	TRBJ1-2	few	TGTGCCAGCAGCTTACCAGGGGCCTATGGCTACACCTTC	CASSLPGAYGYTF
-	TRBV9	TRBJ2-7	many	TGTGCCAGCAGCGTAGGGGTTAGCGGTTACGAGCAGTACTTC	CASSVGVSGYEQYF
-	TRBV7-8	TRBJ2-7	few	TGTGCCAGCAGCTTCAGGGTAGACGAGCAGTACTTC	CASSFRVDEQYF
-	TRBV7-2	TRBJ2-1	few	TGTGCCAGCAGCTTTCTCGGAGGAACATACAATGAGCAGTTCTTC	CASSFLGGTYNEQFF
-	TRBV5-1	TRBJ2-5	many	TGCGCCAGCAGCTTGGACAAAGAGACCCAGTACTTC	CASSLDKETQYF
TRBD2	TRBV12-5	TRBJ2-7	few	TGTGCTAGTGGACTCACTAGCGGGGGGGCGTACGAGCAGTACTTC	CASGLTSGGAYEQYF
-	TRBV30	TRBJ2-7	-	TGTGCCTGGAATCAGGGCTCCTACGAGCAGTACTTC	CAWNQGSYEQYF
-	TRBV6-2/TRBV6-3	TRBJ2-5	many	TGTGCCAGCAGCCCACCCCGGGCAGGCCGATTCCAAGAGACCCAGTACTTC	CASSPPRAGRFQETQYF
TRBD2	TRBV7-9	TRBJ2-1	few	TGTGCCAGCAGCTTACGACTAGCCAATAACAATGAGCAGTTCTTC	CASSLRLANNNEQFF
-	TRBV6-2/TRBV6-3	TRBJ1-5	-	TGTGCCAGCAGATTTGCGACAGATAGCAATCAGCCCCAGCATTTT	CASRFATDSNQPQHF
TRBD2	TRBV19	TRBJ2-7	few	TGTGCCAGTAGTATAGCCGGGACTAGCGGGAGCTCCTACGAGCAGTACTTC	CASSIAGTSGSSYEQYF
TRBD2	TRBV30	TRBJ2-1	few	TGTGCCTGGAATGGCGGGAGGGCTGATGAGCAGTTCTTC	CAWNGGRADEQFF
-	TRBV20-1	TRBJ1-4	-	TGCAGTGCAAGGGACCTTGCAACTAATGAAAAACTGTTTTTT	CSARDLATNEKLFF
TRBD2	TRBV29-1	TRBJ2-7	-	TGCAGCGTTGTAGGTCTTGGGACTAGCGGGGGCCGAATCTCCTACGAGCAGTACTTC	CSVVGLGTSGGRISYEQYF
-	TRBV6-2/TRBV6-3	TRBJ2-7	-	TGTGCCAGCAGTTACCCAGGCTGGGACCAGTACTTC	CASSYPGWDQYF
-	TRBV30	TRBJ1-6	many	TGTGCCTGGAGTCCAACGACACGGGGTGGAAATTCACCCCTCCACTTT	CAWSPTTRGGNSPLHF
-	TRBV27	TRBJ2-7	-	TGTGCCAGCAGTTTATCGGGCTTTTGGGACGAGCAGTACTTC	CASSLSGFWDEQYF
-	TRBV5-1	TRBJ2-7	-	TGCGCTAGCAGCTTGGCGGCCCTGCACGAGCAGTACTTC	CASSLAALHEQYF
TRBD2	TRBV7-2	TRBJ2-7	many	TGTGCCAGCAGCTGGGGACTAGCGGCCTACGAGCAGTACTTC	CASSWGLAAYEQYF
-	TRBV30	TRBJ2-1	-	TGTGCCTGCTCGGGACTGGCTAATGAGCAGTTCTTC	CACSGLANEQFF
-	TRBV6-2/TRBV6-3	TRBJ1-1	-	TGTGCCAGCAGCCTACCCAGGACAGATTACATGAACACTGAAGCTTTCTTT	CASSLPRTDYMNTEAFF
-	TRBV10-3	TRBJ2-7	-	TGTGCCATCAGTGAGTCACGAAACTACGAGCAGTACTTC	CAISESRNYEQYF
-	TRBV19	TRBJ2-1	-	TGTGCCAGCAGGGGCCAGGGTTCCTACAATGAGCAGTTCTTC	CASRGQGSYNEQFF
TRBD2	TRBV7-9	TRBJ2-1	-	TGTGCCAGCAGCCCGCCCACCAGCGGGAGCTCCTACAATGAGCAGTTCTTC	CASSPPTSGSSYNEQFF
-	TRBV5-4	TRBJ2-7	many	TGTGCCAGCCCCGGGAGGCAGGGGGGCGACGAGCAGTACTTC	CASPGRQGGDEQYF
-	TRBV11-2	TRBJ2-3	many	TGTGCCAGCAGCTTAGGGGGTTATACCCTCACAGATACGCAGTATTTT	CASSLGGYTLTDTQYF
-	TRBV4-3	TRBJ2-4	many	TGCGCCAGCAGCCAAGTGATCCAGGGTAAAAACATTCAGTACTTC	CASSQVIQGKNIQYF
-	TRBV12-3/TRBV12-4	TRBJ2-1	few	TGTGCCAGCAGTTACGGGACTTCCAATGAGCAGTTCTTC	CASSYGTSNEQFF
TRBD2	TRBV19	TRBJ2-5	-	TGTGCCAGTAGTATAGTCCTAGCGGGGCTTCAAGAGACCCAGTACTTC	CASSIVLAGLQETQYF
-	TRBV29-1	TRBJ1-2	-	TGCAGCGCTAAAGGGGGATTCGACTATGGCTACACCTTC	CSAKGGFDYGYTF
-	TRBV6-5	TRBJ1-2	many	TGTGCCAGCAGTTACTCGGCAGGGGATGGCTACACCTTC	CASSYSAGDGYTF
-	TRBV4-1	TRBJ1-1	few	TGCGCCAGCAGCTCCAGTCAGGGGTCGAACACTGAAGCTTTCTTT	CASSSSQGSNTEAFF
TRBD1	TRBV5-4	TRBJ2-7	-	TGTGCCAGCAGCGTAACCGGGACAGACTACGAGCAGTACTTC	CASSVTGTDYEQYF